The 11 T cell receptor beta chains below come from one sample, sequenced in a study of T cells in Graves' hyperthyroidism and ophthalmopathy. Using RNA transcripts as the source, TCR beta CDR3 regions were amplified. When the TCR CDR3 underwent first-round RT-PCR, the HTBI primer set was used. TCRdb reprocessed the multiplex PCR reads via MiXCR and lists one record per CDR3 protein. Of around 600,000 distinct CDR3 sequences detected, approximately 16% appear once; the ten largest clones hold around 3.5%. The sequencing input was blood. The receptor set was obtained from a woman between 40 and 50 years old with Graves' ophthalmopathy.

Comment on this clonotype: One junction end does not reproduce the germline sequence, and a read error may be involved. The V and J genes are TRBV2 and TRBJ2-2; TRBD1 aligns across 8 bases. The CDR3 runs 13 residues. Germline V gene sequence: CDR1 SNHLY, CDR2 FYNNEI. CDR3 region: CANSGQGTGELFF. The DNA for the CDR3 is TGTGCCAACAGTGGACAGGGCACCGGGGAGCTGTTTTTT. The entire variable domain, with the rest obtained from reference TRBV2 and TRBJ2-2, is as follows: EPEVTQTPSHQVTQMGQEVILRCVPISNHLYFYWYRQILGQKVEFLVSFYNNEISEKSEIFDDQFSVERPDGSNFTLKIRSTKLEDSAMYFCANSGQGTGELFFGEGSRLTVL.

This clonotype was counted ten times or more. This chain connects TRBV7-9 to TRBJ2-1; no reliable D call. Germline assignment: CDR1 SEHNR and CDR2 FQNEAQ (reference sequence). There are 15 residues in the CDR3. Trimming took off 7 bases at V and 7 bases at J, with 20 bases between the two ends. The CDR3 sequence: CASTPTGLEWNEQFF. The CDR3 bases are TGTGCCAGCACCCCGACCGGGCTTGAGTGGAATGAGCAGTTCTTC.

This clonotype was recorded many times. CDR3 amino acids: CASSPGQVIYNEQFF. In DNA form, the CDR3 reads TGTGCCAGCTCACCAGGCCAGGTCATCTACAATGAGCAGTTCTTC. This sequence joins TRBV18 and TRBJ2-1; D gene unclear. This CDR3 is 15 amino acids long. V was clipped by 2 bases and J by 3 bases, with 11 bases between them. In germline, CDR1 is KGHSH, CDR2 LQKENI.

This clonotype has at least ten counts. The V and J genes are TRBV19 and TRBJ2-1; 8 nucleotides align to TRBD2. The CDR3 has 14 residues. The germline V gene has CDR1 LNHDA and CDR2 SQIVND (reference sequence). V dropped 3 bases and J dropped 5; count of bases not matched to a gene: 3. The CDR3 protein is CASSIVAGNNEQFF. CDR3 nucleotides: TGTGCCAGTAGTATTGTAGCGGGAAACAATGAGCAGTTCTTC.

This clonotype appeared a few times. This chain uses TRBV20-1 with TRBJ1-3, with D perhaps matching TRBD1 (6 bases). The germline gives CDR1 DFQATT, CDR2 SNEGSKA (reference sequence). This CDR3 is built from 13 residues. CDR3 nucleotides: TGCGGGGGGGCAGGGGTCTCTGGAAACACCATATATTTT. Translation: CGGAGVSGNTIYF.

The chain combines TRBV28 with TRBJ2-7; possibly TRBD1 or TRBD2 for D (5 bases each). V was clipped by 1 base and J by 7 bases, with 26 bases between them. Germline V gene data show CDR1 as MDHEN and CDR2 as SYDVKM. The CDR3 runs 18 residues. The CDR3 sequence: CASSLSSLGASRIVEQYF. The CDR3 nucleotides read TGTGCCAGCAGTTTATCCTCTCTCGGGGCTTCCCGGATCGTGGAGCAGTACTTC.

Ten or more counts support this clonotype. CDR3 region: CAWSPLAGLVNEQFF. DNA of the CDR3: TGTGCCTGGAGCCCTTTAGCGGGCCTTGTCAATGAGCAGTTCTTC. The rearrangement uses TRBV30 and TRBJ2-1; TRBD2 matches at 7 bases. Germline V gives CDR1 GTSNPN, CDR2 SVGIG (reference sequence). Losses at the gene ends were 3 bases for V and 6 bases for J; bases not matched to a gene: 11. The CDR3 runs to 15 residues. The full variable domain, with the rest looked up from reference TRBV30 and TRBJ2-1, is SQTIHQWPATLVQPVGSPLSLECTVEGTSNPNLYWYRQAAGRGLQLLFYSVGIGQISSEVPQNLSASRPQDRQFILSSKKLLLSDSGFYLCAWSPLAGLVNEQFFGPGTRLTVL.

This clonotype was seen ten or more times. The rearrangement joins TRBV19 to TRBJ1-5, with 7 bases identical to TRBD1. V gave up 4 bases and J gave up 4 bases; unmatched junction bases: 4. The CDR3 extends over 14 amino acids. Germline values: CDR1 LNHDA, CDR2 SQIVND (reference sequence). CDR3 amino acids: CASSRGQRNQPQHF. The CDR3 DNA sequence: TGTGCCAGTAGTAGGGGACAGCGAAATCAGCCCCAGCATTTT.

This clonotype was seen repeatedly, ten times or more. The chain couples TRBV5-1 to TRBJ2-1; D is unclear. The germline gives CDR1 SGHRS, CDR2 YFSETQ. V gave up 1 base and J gave up 5 bases, with 16 bases separating them. The CDR3 covers 16 residues. DNA of the CDR3: TGCGCCAGCAGCTTGATGGGTGTTCTTCATCACAATGAGCAGTTCTTC. Encoded protein: CASSLMGVLHHNEQFF.

V and J are TRBV6-1 and TRBJ2-3, with D possibly called TRBD1 or TRBD2 (5 bases each). This CDR3 contains 16 residues. From germline, CDR1 is MNHNS and CDR2 SASEGT. With 6 bases removed from V and 3 bases from J, the gap between germline ends came to 19 bases. The CDR3 here is CASSLASGTGTDTQYF. CDR3 bases: TGTGCCAGCAGCTTAGCCTCCGGGACCGGGACAGATACGCAGTATTTT.

This clonotype occurred many times. The chain uses TRBV5-1 and TRBJ2-3; D possibly matches TRBD1 or TRBD2 (6 bases each). The CDR3 runs to 16 residues. Trimming cost V 0 bases and J 3 bases, with 14 bases left between them. Germline-derived CDR1 and CDR2 are SGHRS and YFSETQ. DNA for the CDR3: TGCGCCAGCAGCTTGGTTCCGGGGGCTGGAACAGATACGCAGTATTTT. It codes for CASSLVPGAGTDTQYF.